One sample yielded the 2 T cell receptor beta chains listed below, sequenced in a study of control samples from healthy donors and cancer patients. The data were produced by immunoSEQ multiplex PCR, yet TCRdb's version contains in-frame clones alone and is incomplete. The table lists 85,000 to 120,000 clones, under 95% of them singletons. Sequencing input: blood. Receptor source: a woman younger than 35 in good health.

J is TRBJ1-1 and V is TRBV11-2; D unclear. Germline CDR1 is SGHAT and CDR2 is FQNNGV. The CDR3 covers 16 residues. V lost 2 bases, J lost 5 bases, and 18 bases lay in between. The CDR3 loop reads CASSLTGMRMVTEAFF. CDR3 sequence (DNA): TGTGCCAGCAGCTTAACGGGCATGAGGATGGTGACTGAAGCTTTCTTT. The full variable domain, in which reference TRBV11-2 and TRBJ1-1 provide the parts outside the CDR3, is EAGVAQSPRYKIIEKRQSVAFWCNPISGHATLYWYQQILGQGPKLLIQFQNNGVVDDSQLPKDRFSAERLKGVDSTLKIQPAKLEDSAVYLCASSLTGMRMVTEAFFGQGTRLTVV.

The chain combines TRBV18 with TRBJ1-5, with a tentative D call TRBD1 (5 bases). Trimming removed 3 bases from V and 3 bases from J, with 12 bases in between. In germline, CDR1 is KGHSH, CDR2 LQKENI. The CDR3 totals 15 residues. The chain's CDR3 is CASSPGGDANQPQHF. The CDR3 DNA reads as TGTGCCAGCTCACCGGGGGGAGACGCCAATCAGCCCCAGCATTTT.